Following are 21 T cell receptor beta chains from one sample sequenced in a study of human T cells and chemical hapten exposure. TCRdb processed the RACE reads anew with MiXCR; each CDR3 protein has one entry. The sample contains around 110,000 distinct CDR3 sequences, about 12% of which appear only once. Time point here: patch test 1, 2 weeks after DPC sensitization. Noted treatment: therapeutic diphenylcyclopropenone sensitization with weekly scalp DPC. The sample here was whole blood, taken in connection with sensitization to the hapten diphenylcyclopropenone (DPC). All receptors come from a woman aged 45 to 65 with alopecia areata. Some clones in this sample may be carry-over from other donors' samples.

Only a few counts were recorded for this clonotype. The chain uses TRBV29-1 and TRBJ2-3; no clear D. Looked up from germline, CDR1 is SQVTM and CDR2 is ANQGSEA. The V end was cut by 8 bases, the J end by 2 bases, with 5 bases between. The CDR3 spans 10 residues. The CDR3 nucleotides are TGCAGCTCAGACACAGATACGCAGTATTTT. Protein product: CSSDTDTQYF.

This chain joins TRBV2 and TRBJ1-1; D not resolved. Germline assignment: CDR1 SNHLY and CDR2 FYNNEI. This CDR3 is 11 amino acids long. Deletions cut 9 bases from V and 2 bases from J, with 7 bases between. The CDR3 nucleotides read TGTGCCAGGGAACTAAACACTGAAGCTTTCTTT. Encoded protein: CARELNTEAFF.

The chain has TRBV5-1 and TRBJ2-1; perhaps TRBD2 as D (5 bases). This CDR3 has 15 residues. CDR1 and CDR2 (germline): SGHRS, YFSETQ. Trimming pared 4 bases from V and 3 bases from J, leaving 14 bases between. CDR3 loop: CASSLRLAGYNEQFF. In nucleotides, the CDR3 is TGCGCCAGCAGCCTTAGGCTGGCGGGCTACAATGAGCAGTTCTTC.

This clonotype was observed at least ten times. The CDR3 sequence is CMTPAGRHYGYTF. The DNA of the CDR3 is TGCATGACCCCGGCAGGGCGCCACTATGGCTACACCTTC. The rearrangement joins TRBV20-1 to TRBJ1-2, with a possible D match to TRBD1 (5 bases). The CDR3 runs to 13 residues. Germline V gene lookup returns CDR1 DFQATT and CDR2 SNEGSKA (reference sequence).

The chain joins TRBV12-3 or TRBV12-4 to TRBJ1-1; D may be TRBD1 (5 bases). With 7 bases removed from V and 1 base from J, the gap between germline ends came to 19 bases. The CDR3 is 16 residues long. For the CDR3, the DNA is TGTGCCAGCACCGAGACCGCAGGGTTCCCGAACACTGAAGCTTTCTTT. Residues: CASTETAGFPNTEAFF.

This chain uses TRBV4-2 with TRBJ2-3; D is unresolved. V dropped 1 base and J dropped 6 bases, with 14 bases sitting between them. The CDR3 extends over 15 amino acids. Germline assignment: CDR1 LGHNA and CDR2 YNFKEQ. The CDR3 reads CASSQGRSFVDTQYF. The CDR3 DNA follows: TGTGCCAGCAGCCAAGGCCGCTCGTTTGTGGATACGCAGTATTTT.

This clonotype occurred many times. The genes are TRBV18 and TRBJ1-1; D is unclear. The CDR3 runs 13 residues. CDR1 KGHSH and CDR2 LQKENI come from the germline V gene. The germline V and J ends were trimmed by 6 bases and 3 bases, with 11 bases remaining between them. CDR3 sequence (DNA): TGTGCCAGCTCCCCGGCGGAGGACACTGAAGCTTTCTTT. Its protein is CASSPAEDTEAFF.

This clonotype was seen a few times. The chain links TRBV14 to TRBJ2-7; maybe TRBD1 (5 bases). Germline-derived CDR1 and CDR2 are SGHDN and FVKESK. Trimming cost V 4 bases and J 2 bases, with 12 bases left between them. The CDR3 is 14 amino acids. In nucleotides, the CDR3 is TGTGCCAGCAGCCGATATGACAGTCCCTACGAGCAGTACTTC. Protein: CASSRYDSPYEQYF.

This clonotype was seen a few times. This chain uses TRBV11-2 with TRBJ2-5; D remains unclear. Germline V lookup: CDR1 SGHAT, CDR2 FQNNGV. V was shortened by 1 base and J by 2 bases, with 8 bases between the two germline ends. There are 14 residues in the CDR3. The CDR3 protein is CASSLAGGQETQYF. The CDR3 bases are TGTGCCAGCAGCTTAGCCGGCGGACAAGAGACCCAGTACTTC.

The V gene is TRBV20-1, the J gene TRBJ2-7, with D perhaps TRBD2 (6 bases). Per germline, CDR1 DFQATT and CDR2 SNEGSKA (reference sequence). Between the trimmed V and J ends, which lost 3 bases and 3 bases, there was a span of 12 bases. The CDR3 runs 13 residues. The CDR3 DNA follows: TGCAGTGCTAGTAAGGGACTGAACTACGAGCAGTACTTC. Amino acids: CSASKGLNYEQYF.

This clonotype was seen at least ten times. CDR3 sequence: CATSDLRDTQYF. CDR3 DNA sequence: TGTGCCACCAGTGATTTAAGGGATACGCAGTATTTT. The J gene is TRBJ2-3, the V gene TRBV24-1; the D is unclear. From germline, CDR1 is KGHDR and CDR2 SFDVKD. The ends were cut back, 1 base at V and 6 bases at J, with 4 bases in the middle. This CDR3 spans 12 amino acids.

This clonotype was seen more than once but under ten times. The gene calls are TRBV7-6 and TRBJ2-7; TRBD1 or TRBD2 may be the D gene (5 bases each). CDR1 and CDR2 (germline): SGHVS, FNYEAQ. The CDR3 spans 14 residues. Trimming shortened V by 3 bases and J by 2 bases, and 11 bases separated the two germline ends. CDR3 DNA: TGTGCCAGCAGCTTTGGGGGACCGACCTACGAGCAGTACTTC. The encoded protein is CASSFGGPTYEQYF. The full variable domain, in which reference TRBV7-6 and TRBJ2-7 provide the parts outside the CDR3, is GAGVSQSPRYKVTKRGQDVALRCDPISGHVSLYWYRQALGQGPEFLTYFNYEAQQDKSGLPNDRFSAERPEGSISTLTIQRTEQRDSAMYRCASSFGGPTYEQYFGPGTRLTVT.

This clonotype came up many times. The chain employs TRBV29-1 and TRBJ1-5; TRBD1 might be the D (5 bases). The CDR3 is 13 amino acids. Germline V CDR1 and CDR2: SQVTM, ANQGSEA. V shed 4 bases and J shed 5 bases, with 12 bases lying between them. The CDR3 loop reads CSVASGGYQPQHF. CDR3 in DNA: TGCAGCGTTGCGTCCGGGGGATATCAGCCCCAGCATTTT.

This clonotype was counted many times. The chain recombines TRBV28 with TRBJ2-2, with unresolved D. The CDR3 covers 13 residues. Germline-derived CDR1 and CDR2 are MDHEN and SYDVKM. The V end lost 6 bases, the J end lost 1 base, and 6 bases lay between the germline ends. Here the CDR3 reads CASSLGNTGELFF. The CDR3 DNA sequence: TGTGCCAGCAGCTTAGGGAACACCGGGGAGCTGTTTTTT. Combining the CDR3 with reference TRBV28 and TRBJ2-2 gives the whole variable domain DVKVTQSSRYLVKRTGEKVFLECVQDMDHENMFWYRQDPGLGLRLIYFSYDVKMKEKGDIPEGYSVSREKKERFSLILESASTNQTSMYLCASSLGNTGELFFGEGSRLTVL.

This chain connects TRBV28 to TRBJ2-3, with D unresolved. Germline-derived CDR1 and CDR2 are MDHEN and SYDVKM. V shed 3 bases and J shed 6 bases, with 4 bases lying between them. The CDR3 runs to 11 residues. CDR3 amino acids: CASSFFDTQYF. CDR3 sequence (DNA): TGTGCCAGCAGTTTCTTCGATACGCAGTATTTT. Using reference TRBV28 and TRBJ2-3 for the parts outside the CDR3, the full variable domain is DVKVTQSSRYLVKRTGEKVFLECVQDMDHENMFWYRQDPGLGLRLIYFSYDVKMKEKGDIPEGYSVSREKKERFSLILESASTNQTSMYLCASSFFDTQYFGPGTRLTVL.

Ten or more counts support this clonotype. J is TRBJ2-7 and V is TRBV6-2 or TRBV6-3; D possibly corresponds to TRBD2 (5 bases). Germline-derived CDR1 and CDR2 are MNHEY and SVGEGT. Trimming removed 2 bases from V and 3 bases from J, with 14 bases in between. The CDR3 is made up of 15 amino acids. CDR3 region: CASSYEAGRLYEQYF. In nucleotides, the CDR3 is TGTGCCAGCAGTTACGAGGCGGGCAGACTCTACGAGCAGTACTTC.

This chain joins TRBV4-3 and TRBJ1-2; D is perhaps TRBD1 (5 bases). Trimming took off 0 bases at V and 7 bases at J, with 15 bases between the two ends. From germline, CDR1 is LGHNA and CDR2 YSLEER. This CDR3 spans 15 amino acids. Here the CDR3 reads CASSQDQGRSGGYTF. CDR3 DNA sequence: TGCGCCAGCAGCCAAGATCAGGGCAGGTCGGGTGGCTACACCTTC.

This clonotype appeared a few times. The chain couples TRBV6-5 to TRBJ1-6; D is unclear. The germline V gene encodes CDR1 MNHEY and CDR2 SVGAGI. The CDR3 covers 16 residues. The V end was cut by 4 bases, the J end by 0 bases, with 10 bases between. The CDR3 reads CASSLYTSSYNSPLHF. The CDR3 coding sequence is TGTGCCAGCAGTTTGTATACAAGCTCCTATAATTCACCCCTCCACTTT.

The chain uses TRBV12-3 or TRBV12-4 and TRBJ1-1; D ambiguous. The V and J ends lost 2 bases and 0 bases respectively, with 7 bases between them. This CDR3 has 14 amino acids. CDR3 region: CASSLSRVNTEAFF. CDR3 bases: TGTGCCAGCAGTTTAAGTCGTGTGAACACTGAAGCTTTCTTT.

This clonotype was counted many times. This CDR3 is CASSPLNPGQGGGQPQHF. In DNA form, the CDR3 reads TGTGCCAGCTCACCATTGAATCCGGGACAGGGCGGAGGACAGCCCCAGCATTTT. The chain is built from TRBV18 and TRBJ1-5; 9 positions agree with TRBD1. The CDR3 contains 18 residues. The V gene's germline CDR1 is KGHSH and CDR2 LQKENI. The junction had 15 bases not matched to a gene; V was cut back by 2 bases and J by 7 bases.

This clonotype was seen repeatedly, ten times or more. The gene calls are TRBV7-9 and TRBJ2-1; 13 bases align to TRBD2. This CDR3 is 16 amino acids long. Looked up from germline, CDR1 is SEHNR and CDR2 is FQNEAQ (reference sequence). The V and J ends lost 5 bases and 6 bases, in that order; junction bases with no gene match: 7. The CDR3 region has the DNA TGTGCCAGCAGCCCACTAGCGGGGGGGCTAAGCAATGAGCAGTTCTTC. This translates into CASSPLAGGLSNEQFF.